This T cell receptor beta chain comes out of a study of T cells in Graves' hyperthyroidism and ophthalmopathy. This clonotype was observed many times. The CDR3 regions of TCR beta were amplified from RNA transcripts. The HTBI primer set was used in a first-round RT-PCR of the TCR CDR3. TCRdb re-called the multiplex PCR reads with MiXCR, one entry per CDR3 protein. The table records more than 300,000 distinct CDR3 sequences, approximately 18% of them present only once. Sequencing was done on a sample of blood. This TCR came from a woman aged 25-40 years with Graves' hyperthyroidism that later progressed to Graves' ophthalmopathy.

The CDR3 protein is CASSLGPGKEETQYF. CDR3 bases: TGTGCCAGCAGTTTAGGTCCAGGGAAGGAAGAGACCCAGTACTTC. The chain links TRBV28 to TRBJ2-5; D is perhaps TRBD1 (5 bases). This CDR3 contains 15 residues. Looked up from germline, CDR1 is MDHEN and CDR2 is SYDVKM. V was shortened by 2 bases and J by 3 bases, with 13 bases between the two germline ends.